One and the same sample provided the 22 T cell receptor beta chains below, sequenced in a study of response to subunit inactivated influenza vaccine. TCRdb reprocessed the RT-PCR reads via MiXCR and lists one record per CDR3 protein. The sample has 500,000 to 600,000 distinct CDR3 sequences, about 15% seen once. The sample consisted of PBMCs from blood, taken about 11 days after vaccination. The receptor source for this set is a man aged 45-65 years who received an inactivated influenza vaccine.

This clonotype came up once. The genes are TRBV5-1 and TRBJ2-3; D ambiguous. The CDR3 has 14 amino acids. The germline V and J ends were trimmed by 6 bases and 2 bases, with 13 bases remaining between them. The V gene's germline CDR1 is SGHRS and CDR2 YFSETQ. CDR3 sequence (DNA): TGCGCCAGCACCCCGGTCCAAGACACAGATACGCAGTATTTT. Translating it yields CASTPVQDTDTQYF.

This clonotype was counted at least ten times. The V call is TRBV7-9, the J call TRBJ2-1; no reliable D call. Trimming removed 4 bases from V and 4 bases from J, with 11 bases in between. CDR3 size: 14 residues. In germline, CDR1 is SEHNR, CDR2 FQNEAQ (reference sequence). Written as DNA, the CDR3 is TGTGCCAGCAGCTCTGGTGGATTTTACAATGAGCAGTTCTTC. Protein: CASSSGGFYNEQFF.

V usage is TRBV12-3 or TRBV12-4 and J usage is TRBJ1-4; TRBD1 aligns across 11 bases. There are 15 residues in the CDR3. V was pared by 5 bases and J by 7 bases, with 6 bases of the junction left unmatched. In DNA form, the CDR3 reads TGTGCCAGCAGTACGGACAGGGGGCGTCGTGAAAAACTGTTTTTT. Its protein is CASSTDRGRREKLFF.

CDR3 sequence (DNA): TGCAGCGTTGTTCTCGGCAATCAGCCCCAGCATTTT. It codes for CSVVLGNQPQHF. V usage is TRBV29-1 and J usage is TRBJ1-5; D is ambiguous. Germline assignment: CDR1 SQVTM and CDR2 ANQGSEA. The CDR3 contains 12 residues. The V and J ends lost 4 bases and 2 bases respectively, with 6 bases between them.

In its sample, this clonotype was seen a few times. The chain recombines TRBV12-3 or TRBV12-4 with TRBJ2-7, with 7 bases identical to TRBD1. The CDR3 length is 14 residues. After removal of 6 bases from V and 1 base from J, the junction contained 6 bases not matched to a gene. In DNA form, the CDR3 reads TGTGCCAGCAGCCGACAGGGCCTGTCCTACGAGCAGTACTTC. Protein: CASSRQGLSYEQYF.

The gene calls are TRBV3-1 and TRBJ2-2; 7 bases fit TRBD1. Germline assignment: CDR1 LGHDT and CDR2 YNNKEL (reference sequence). The CDR3 length is 14 residues. V lost 3 bases and J lost 4; bases outside the gene matches: 2. This chain's CDR3 is CASSHWDSTGELFF. The CDR3, as DNA: TGTGCCAGCAGCCACTGGGACAGCACCGGGGAGCTGTTTTTT.

This sequence joins TRBV4-3 and TRBJ1-1; 8 bases align to TRBD1. Germline values: CDR1 LGHNA, CDR2 YSLEER. J lost 3 bases, V lost 6 bases, and 9 bases had no gene match. The CDR3 is 15 amino acids. Written as DNA, the CDR3 is TGCGCCAGCAGGCGGAAGTCACAGGGGGACACTGAAGCTTTCTTT. Protein: CASRRKSQGDTEAFF.

This clonotype was counted ten times or more. V and J are TRBV20-1 and TRBJ2-7; unclear D gene. Per the germline V gene, CDR1 is DFQATT and CDR2 is SNEGSKA (reference sequence). V was shortened by 3 bases and J by 0 bases, with 9 bases between the two germline ends. This CDR3 has 13 residues. The CDR3 DNA follows: TGCAGTGCTAGGACCGTCAGCTCCTACGAGCAGTACTTC. It is translated as CSARTVSSYEQYF.

The chain couples TRBV4-3 to TRBJ1-5, with D uncertain. Trimming left V 0 bases short and J 6 bases short, with 12 bases between. The CDR3 runs 15 residues. Germline CDR1 reads LGHNA; CDR2 reads YSLEER. The CDR3 loop reads CASSQDRYGRQPQHF. The CDR3 DNA follows: TGCGCCAGCAGCCAAGACCGATACGGGCGTCAGCCCCAGCATTTT.

The chain couples TRBV4-3 to TRBJ1-4; no clear D gene. Trimming removed 0 bases at V and 4 bases at J, with 6 bases between. CDR3 length: 14 residues. Germline-derived CDR1 and CDR2 are LGHNA and YSLEER. Here the CDR3 reads CASSQERINEKLFF. CDR3 nucleotide sequence: TGCGCCAGCAGCCAAGAACGGATTAATGAAAAACTGTTTTTT.

This clonotype came up once. The gene calls are TRBV11-2 and TRBJ2-3; perhaps TRBD1 as D (7 bases). The CDR3 totals 21 residues. Per germline, CDR1 SGHAT and CDR2 FQNNGV. V was cut by 4 bases and J by 0 bases, with 29 bases left in between. The DNA of the CDR3 is TGTGCCAGCAGCTCTGTTGCGGGGACAGCCTATGATGGAGAGAGCACAGATACGCAGTATTTT. Its translation: CASSSVAGTAYDGESTDTQYF.

The rearrangement uses TRBV9 and TRBJ2-1, with a possible D match to TRBD2 (5 bases). CDR3 length: 17 residues. Germline V gene data show CDR1 as SGDLS and CDR2 as YYNGEE. Trimming took 0 bases from V and 0 from J, leaving 13 bases between them. CDR3 loop: CASSVGGRRSSYNEQFF. CDR3 nucleotides: TGTGCCAGCAGCGTAGGTGGACGGAGGAGCTCCTACAATGAGCAGTTCTTC.

This chain connects TRBV2 to TRBJ2-1; 9 nucleotides align to TRBD1. V was clipped by 6 bases and J by 2 bases; unmatched bases: 5. CDR1 and CDR2 (germline): SNHLY, FYNNEI. CDR3 length: 15 amino acids. CDR3 nucleotides: TGTGCCAGCAGGACAGGGGGTTTCACCTACAATGAGCAGTTCTTC. This translates into CASRTGGFTYNEQFF.

This clonotype occurred many times. Relative to the germline gene, one junction end is altered; a read error may explain this. The J gene is TRBJ1-3, the V gene TRBV28; D is unresolved. Germline CDR1 MDHEN, CDR2 SYDVKM. This CDR3 comprises 14 residues. The CDR3: CASSLGSSGNTIYF. The CDR3 DNA reads TGCGCCAGCAGCTTGGGGAGCTCTGGAAACACCATATATTTT.

This clonotype was picked up one time. This rearrangement joins TRBV3-1 to TRBJ2-7; 9 nucleotides line up with TRBD1. Germline trimming cut 4 bases from V and 5 bases from J; bases unmatched to any gene: 6. The CDR3 runs to 14 residues. Germline loops: CDR1 LGHDT, CDR2 YNNKEL (reference sequence). The CDR3 bases are TGTGCCAGCAGCCTCGGGACAGGGAAGGACGAGCAGTACTTC. Its protein is CASSLGTGKDEQYF.

This clonotype appeared a few times. CDR3 nucleotides: TGTGCCAGCAGCTTAGGCGGCGTTTGGGCTGTTAATGAAAAACTGTTTTTT. It translates to CASSLGGVWAVNEKLFF. The chain recombines TRBV11-2 with TRBJ1-4; D call uncertain. The CDR3 is made up of 17 amino acids. Germline assignment: CDR1 SGHAT and CDR2 FQNNGV. Trimming took off 1 base at V and 4 bases at J, with 16 bases between the two ends.

This clonotype showed up many times. The V gene is TRBV9, the J gene TRBJ2-2, with no clear D. CDR1 is SGDLS, CDR2 YYNGEE, per germline. This CDR3 is 15 amino acids long. Trimming removed 2 bases from V and 0 bases from J, with 8 bases in between. CDR3 residues: CASSVSPSNTGELFF. The CDR3 coding sequence is TGTGCCAGCAGCGTTTCGCCTTCGAACACCGGGGAGCTGTTTTTT.

This clonotype was picked up many times. The chain links TRBV20-1 to TRBJ2-7; TRBD2 might be the D (5 bases). Per the germline V gene, CDR1 is DFQATT and CDR2 is SNEGSKA (reference sequence). Trimming cost V 4 bases and J 0 bases, with 22 bases left between them. This CDR3 region has 17 residues. CDR3 nucleotide sequence: TGCAGTGCTATGGTATTGGCGGGCGGAATCCACTCCTACGAGCAGTACTTC. Protein sequence: CSAMVLAGGIHSYEQYF.

This clonotype has a handful of counts. The V call is TRBV7-6, the J call TRBJ2-2; no clear D gene. Germline CDR1 and CDR2: SGHVS and FNYEAQ. V shed 5 bases and J shed 6 bases, with 13 bases lying between them. The CDR3 runs to 14 residues. In nucleotides, the CDR3 is TGTGCCAGCAGCCCGTTTTTTAGGGCCGGGGAGCTGTTTTTT. Protein sequence: CASSPFFRAGELFF.

This clonotype was found many times. This sequence joins TRBV5-1 and TRBJ2-5, with TRBD1 matching 8 bases. The trim removed 4 bases at V and 1 base at J, leaving 3 bases unmatched. This CDR3 has 14 residues. CDR1 is SGHRS, CDR2 YFSETQ, per germline. The CDR3 sequence: CASSGTGGQETQYF. CDR3 bases: TGCGCCAGCAGCGGTACAGGGGGCCAAGAGACCCAGTACTTC.

By frequency in the sample, this clonotype is medium-sized. V and J are TRBV29-1 and TRBJ2-3, with 8 positions matching TRBD2. This CDR3 contains 18 residues. Germline V gives CDR1 SQVTM, CDR2 ANQGSEA. With 2 bases clipped from V and 0 bases from J, the junction kept 13 bases outside the gene matches. The CDR3: CSVEFLSATGGSTDTQYF. The CDR3 DNA sequence: TGCAGCGTTGAATTCCTATCGGCAACGGGAGGGAGCACAGATACGCAGTATTTT.

CDR3 in DNA: TGTGCCAGCAGTTTGCCAGCGGGGCGTTCTGAGACCCAGTACTTC. Translated, it gives CASSLPAGRSETQYF. The chain has TRBV25-1 and TRBJ2-5; 7 nucleotides match TRBD2. V was pared by 5 bases and J by 5 bases, with 11 bases of the junction left unmatched. The germline V gene has CDR1 MGHDK and CDR2 SYGVNS. The CDR3 is 15 residues long.